This section outlines one TCR beta chain sequence together with its context. The antigen is not known. Healthy adults negative for HIV, lacking recent acute infections or vaccinations, served as donors. Naive CD45RA+ and memory CD45RA-negative subsets were split from CD4+ cells. This sample was included in a study of shared clonotypes between healthy human individuals. CDR1 is SNHLY and CDR2 is FYNNEI in the germline V gene. This CDR3 spans 12 amino acids. Trimming removed 3 bases from V and 12 bases from J, with 12 bases in between. Notes on the study in general: The represented genetic and exposure-history diversity was limited by the small number of donors. It was anticipated that sequencing depth would influence how many clonotypes donors shared.

Some clones are missing from TCRdb's copy, which holds only in-frame ones; the method was immunoSEQ multiplex PCR. The data hold around 720,000 clones, with more than 70% observed a single time. The gene calls are TRBV2 and TRBJ2-1, with D possibly matching TRBD2 (6 bases). The receptor was derived from a young woman in good health. The sequencing sample was made of memory CD4+ T cells sorted from blood. Subset defined: CD45RA-negative fraction. CDR3 loop: CASSDLDYMQFF. The CDR3 coding sequence is TGTGCCAGCAGTGATCTGGACTACATGCAGTTCTTC.